These 4 T cell receptor beta chains were sequenced from one sample in a study of cytomegalovirus exposure and HLA in healthy donors. PCR involved 60 Vbeta and 13 Jbeta primers. Clones were sequenced by immunoSEQ multiplex PCR, and TCRdb holds only the in-frame ones, with some missing. The sample carries 180,000 or so clones, roughly 79% recorded once. Sequencing was performed on PBMCs. The receptors here all came from a woman between 18 and 30 years old in good health and CMV-seropositive.

V is TRBV5-1 and J is TRBJ2-6; TRBD1 matches at 7 bases. This CDR3 is built from 18 residues. J lost 0 bases, V lost 1 base, and 7 bases had no gene match. Per the germline V gene, CDR1 is SGHRS and CDR2 is YFSETQ. CDR3 sequence (DNA): TGCGCCAGCAGCTTGCCTCGACAGGGAGCCTCTGGGGCCAACGTCCTGACTTTC. It specifies CASSLPRQGASGANVLTF.

This chain connects TRBV5-1 to TRBJ1-2; 7 nucleotides agree with TRBD1. Germline V gene data show CDR1 as SGHRS and CDR2 as YFSETQ. V lost 4 bases and J lost 5; bases outside the gene matches: 14. The CDR3 extends over 16 amino acids. CDR3 sequence reads: CASSPNPGGEGYGYTF. The CDR3 nucleotides are TGCGCCAGCAGCCCAAACCCAGGGGGTGAGGGGTATGGCTACACCTTC.

This rearrangement joins TRBV6-6 to TRBJ1-2; 8 nucleotides match TRBD1. The CDR3 sequence is 16 residues long. V gave up 5 bases and J gave up 6 bases; unmatched junction bases: 14. CDR1 is MNHNY, CDR2 SVGAGI, per germline (reference sequence). CDR3 DNA: TGTGCCAGCAGTGCCCCGGACAGGGATAGGAAAAATGGCTACACCTTC. Residues: CASSAPDRDRKNGYTF.

The chain employs TRBV29-1 and TRBJ2-1; D is possibly TRBD1 (6 bases). This CDR3 contains 14 residues. Trimming cost V 1 base and J 5 bases, with 12 bases left between them. Germline V gene data show CDR1 as SQVTM and CDR2 as ANQGSEA. The DNA for the CDR3 is TGCAGCGTTGAAGGGGAACAGGGTAACAATGAGCAGTTCTTC. Protein: CSVEGEQGNNEQFF.